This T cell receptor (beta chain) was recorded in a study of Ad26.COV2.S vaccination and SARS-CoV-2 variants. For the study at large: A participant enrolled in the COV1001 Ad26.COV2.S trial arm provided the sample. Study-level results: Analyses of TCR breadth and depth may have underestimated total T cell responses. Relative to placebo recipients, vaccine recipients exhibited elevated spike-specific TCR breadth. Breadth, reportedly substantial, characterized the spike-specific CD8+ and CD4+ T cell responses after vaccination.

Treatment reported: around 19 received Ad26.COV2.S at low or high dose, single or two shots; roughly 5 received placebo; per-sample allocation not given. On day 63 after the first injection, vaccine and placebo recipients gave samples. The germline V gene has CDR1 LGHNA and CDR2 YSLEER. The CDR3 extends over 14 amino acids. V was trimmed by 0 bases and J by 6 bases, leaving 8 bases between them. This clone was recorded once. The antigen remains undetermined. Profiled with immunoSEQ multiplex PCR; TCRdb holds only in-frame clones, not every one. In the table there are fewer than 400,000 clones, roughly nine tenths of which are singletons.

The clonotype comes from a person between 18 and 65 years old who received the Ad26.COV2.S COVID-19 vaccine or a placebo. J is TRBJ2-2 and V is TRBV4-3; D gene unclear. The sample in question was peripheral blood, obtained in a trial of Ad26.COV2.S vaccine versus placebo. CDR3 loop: CASSQDRVSGELFF. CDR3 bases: TGCGCCAGCAGCCAAGACCGTGTTTCCGGGGAGCTGTTTTTT.